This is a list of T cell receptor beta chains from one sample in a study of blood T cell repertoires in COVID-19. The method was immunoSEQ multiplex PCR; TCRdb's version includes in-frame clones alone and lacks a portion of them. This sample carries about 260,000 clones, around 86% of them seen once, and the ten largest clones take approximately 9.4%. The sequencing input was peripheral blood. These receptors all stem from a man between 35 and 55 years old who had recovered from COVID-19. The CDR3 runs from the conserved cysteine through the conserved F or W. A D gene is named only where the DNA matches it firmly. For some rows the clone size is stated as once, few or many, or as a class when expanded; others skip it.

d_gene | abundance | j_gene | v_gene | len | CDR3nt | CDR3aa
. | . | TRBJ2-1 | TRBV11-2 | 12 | TGTGCCAGCAGCGTAACAGTAAATGAGCAGTTCTTC | CASSVTVNEQFF
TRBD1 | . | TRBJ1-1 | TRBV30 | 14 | TGTGCCTGGAGTGAGACAGGGCTGGGCACTGAAGCTTTCTTT | CAWSETGLGTEAFF
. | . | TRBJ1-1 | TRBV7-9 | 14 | TGTGCCAGCAGCTTAGACCCAGCAGGGACTGAAGCTTTCTTT | CASSLDPAGTEAFF
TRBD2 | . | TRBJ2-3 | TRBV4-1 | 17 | TGCGCCAGCAGCCAGGGTAGCGGGGGGGCAAGCACAGATACGCAGTATTTT | CASSQGSGGASTDTQYF
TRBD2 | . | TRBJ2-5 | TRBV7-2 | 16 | TGTGCCAGCAGCGCCGAACGGGCGGGGGGCCGGGAGACCCAGTACTTC | CASSAERAGGRETQYF
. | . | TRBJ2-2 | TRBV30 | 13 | TGTGCCTGGCGGACAGTGAACACCGGGGAGCTGTTTTTT | CAWRTVNTGELFF
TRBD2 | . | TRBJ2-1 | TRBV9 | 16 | TGTGCCAGCAGCGCCTTAGCGGGAGGGACTTCCAATGAGCAGTTCTTC | CASSALAGGTSNEQFF
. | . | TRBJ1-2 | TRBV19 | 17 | TGTGCCAGTAGTATAGATCTCGGGACACCATATAACTATGGCTACACCTTC | CASSIDLGTPYNYGYTF
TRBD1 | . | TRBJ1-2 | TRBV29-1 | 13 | TGCAGCGCAGAACTGGACAGGGTGAACGGCTACACCTTC | CSAELDRVNGYTF
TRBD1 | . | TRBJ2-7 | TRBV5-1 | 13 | TGCGCCAGCAGCTCTGGACAGGCGGGCGAGCAGTACTTC | CASSSGQAGEQYF
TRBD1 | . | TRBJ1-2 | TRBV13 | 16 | TGTGCCAGCAGCTTAGATTCGACAGGGGGCAACTATGGCTACACCTTC | CASSLDSTGGNYGYTF
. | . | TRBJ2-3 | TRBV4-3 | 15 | TGCGCCAGCAGCCAAGACGGCAGGGGTAGCGATACGCAGTATTTT | CASSQDGRGSDTQYF
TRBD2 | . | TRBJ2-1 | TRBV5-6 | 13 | TGTGCCAGCAGCTATGTAGCGGGGACTGAGCAGTTCTTC | CASSYVAGTEQFF
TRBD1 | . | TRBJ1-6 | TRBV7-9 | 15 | TGTGCCAGCAGCGCCCTGGACAGGATCAATTCACCCCTCCACTTT | CASSALDRINSPLHF
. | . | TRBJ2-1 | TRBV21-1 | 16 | TGTGCCAGCAGCAACAGGGGCCCCCTAGCCTACAATGAGCAGTTCTTC | CASSNRGPLAYNEQFF
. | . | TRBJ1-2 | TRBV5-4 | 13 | TGTGCCAGCAGCTTCCCCGGGACTGACGGCTACACCTTC | CASSFPGTDGYTF
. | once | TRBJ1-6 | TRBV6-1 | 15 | TGTGCCAGCAGTGAATCGATGGGAGGGAGGACACCCCTCCACTTT | CASSESMGGRTPLHF
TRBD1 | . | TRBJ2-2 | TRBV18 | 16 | TGTGCCAGCTCCCGATACGGGACAGCGAACACCGGGGAGCTGTTTTTT | CASSRYGTANTGELFF
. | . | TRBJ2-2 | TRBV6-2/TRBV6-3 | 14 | TGTGCCAGCACCCCCGCGGCGAACAACGGGGAGCTGTTTTTT | CASTPAANNGELFF
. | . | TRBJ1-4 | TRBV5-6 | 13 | TGTGCCAGCAGCCCCAGCCGGAGTGAAAAACTGTTTTTT | CASSPSRSEKLFF
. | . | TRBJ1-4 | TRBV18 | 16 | TGTGCCAGCTCACCCCGCGGGAATCCAACTAATGAAAAACTGTTTTTT | CASSPRGNPTNEKLFF